Detailed here is one T cell receptor (beta chain). The target antigen is unknown. Amplification used 60 Vbeta primers and 13 Jbeta primers. Sequencing used immunoSEQ multiplex PCR; TCRdb keeps in-frame clones, though not all of them. Among fewer than 250,000 clones listed, around four fifths were seen once. The V gene end was trimmed by 5 bases and the J gene end by 0 bases; junction bases not matched to a gene: 15. Germline loops: CDR1 SGHVS, CDR2 FNYEAQ. This CDR3 contains 19 residues. The record originates from a study of cytomegalovirus exposure and HLA in healthy donors. Points from the study as a whole: In a later analysis, several top co-occurrence clusters appeared linked to parvovirus B19, influenza, CMV and Epstein-Barr virus.

The receptor comes from a woman between 50 and 59 years old in good health and CMV-seropositive. The V call is TRBV7-6, the J call TRBJ2-4; 8 bases line up with TRBD2. Sequenced: PBMCs. The CDR3 spells CASSPVLRGVDLAKNIQYF. DNA for the CDR3: TGTGCCAGCAGCCCAGTACTGCGGGGGGTCGACCTAGCCAAAAACATTCAGTACTTC.